The sequence of this TCR beta chain was determined in a study of somatic mutations in cytotoxic T cells in rheumatoid arthritis. The CDR3 loop spans 14 amino acids. Trimming cost V 1 base and J 2 bases, with 9 bases left between them. Looked up from germline, CDR1 is MNHEY and CDR2 is SMNVEV (reference sequence). Assay: immunoSEQ multiplex PCR; the TCRdb copy retains only in-frame clones and omits some. This sample has about 33,000 clones, with approximately 84% found just once. The source is a middle-aged man in good health. This chain connects TRBV27 to TRBJ2-7; D gene ambiguous. Sequenced material: CD8+ T cells sorted from blood. In DNA, the CDR3 is TGTGCCAGCAGTTTATGGAGCGACACCTACGAGCAGTACTTC. Protein sequence: CASSLWSDTYEQYF.